These 12 T cell receptor beta chains came from one sample sequenced in a study of T cells in women clearing cervical HPV infection. The assay was immunoSEQ multiplex PCR, and TCRdb's table has in-frame clones only and misses some. Its listing shows around 22,000 clones. The sequenced sample consisted of blood buffy coat. These receptors were collected from a woman aged 18-70 years with a cervical HPV16 infection that either progressed to CIN3+ or cleared (not recorded which).

A remark on this clone: The CDR3 end falls 3 residues outside the read, so it is completed with the germline J gene. This rearrangement joins TRBV12-3 or TRBV12-4 to TRBJ2-1; TRBD2 matches at 8 bases. V was clipped by 6 bases and J by 0 bases; unmatched bases: 4. This CDR3 region has 15 residues. Here the CDR3 reads CASSLLAGSYNEQFF. The part of the CDR3 DNA that was read is TGTGCCAGCAGCCTCCTAGCGGGCTCCTACAATGAG.

Details on this clone: The read halts 3 residues ahead of the CDR3 end, with the missing end drawn from the germline J gene. The chain is built from TRBV30 and TRBJ1-2; TRBD1 aligns across 7 bases. V shed 5 bases, J shed 6 bases, and the junction held 6 bases outside the gene matches. Germline V gives CDR1 GTSNPN, CDR2 SVGIG (reference sequence). The CDR3 length is 12 residues. CDR3 sequence reads: CAWYRGLHGYTF. The CDR3 bases that were read are TGTGCCTGGTACAGGGGACTTCATGGC. Combining the CDR3 with reference TRBV30 and TRBJ1-2 gives the whole variable domain SQTIHQWPATLVQPVGSPLSLECTVEGTSNPNLYWYRQAAGRGLQLLFYSVGIGQISSEVPQNLSASRPQDRQFILSSKKLLLSDSGFYLCAWYRGLHGYTFGSGTRLTVV.

The CDR3 is CASSLAGRGSYNEQFF. The CDR3 bases that were read are TGTGCCAGCAGCTTAGCGGGAAGGGGCTCCTACAATGAG. The chain recombines TRBV7-6 with TRBJ2-1, with D maybe TRBD1 (5 bases). The DNA ends 3 residues before the CDR3 does, and the rest of the CDR3 is filled in from the germline J gene. This CDR3 spans 16 amino acids. Trimming cost V 0 bases and J 0 bases, with 9 bases left between them. Germline CDR1 is SGHVS and CDR2 is FNYEAQ.

Comment on this clone: With the read ending 3 residues before the CDR3 end, the germline J gene is used to fill in that end. This chain links TRBV4-1 with TRBJ1-2; 12 bases are a match to TRBD1. CDR1 is MGHRA, CDR2 YSYEKL, per germline. The CDR3 is 16 residues long. The part of the CDR3 DNA that was read is TGCGCCAGCAGCCAAGATTTAGGGACAGGGGGCTTTGGT. Translation gives CASSQDLGTGGFG. The entire CDR3 is CASSQDLGTGGFGYTF.

About this clone itself: The CDR3 extends 3 residues past the end of the read, so its final part is completed from the germline J gene. The chain has TRBV7-2 and TRBJ2-5, with no clear D. CDR1 is SGHTA and CDR2 is FQGNSA in the germline V gene. This CDR3 region has 12 residues. V was trimmed by 1 base and J by 4 bases, leaving 4 bases between them. This CDR3 is CASSLVLETQYF. Partial CDR3 DNA: TGTGCCAGCAGCTTAGTACTAGAGACC.

On this clone itself: The read stops 3 residues short of the end of the CDR3; the missing end is completed from the germline J gene. V usage is TRBV6-2 or TRBV6-3 and J usage is TRBJ1-4, with TRBD1 matching over 7 bases. This CDR3 region has 15 residues. The germline V gene has CDR1 MNHEY and CDR2 SVGEGT. CDR3 DNA (partial): TGTGCCAGCAAGCAACAGGGGATTGGTAATTCACCA. It translates to CASKQQGIGNSP. The full CDR3 protein reads CASKQQGIGNSPLFF.

About this clone itself: Read data end 3 residues before the CDR3 end; the end is taken from the germline J gene. The chain employs TRBV7-7 and TRBJ2-3; TRBD1 aligns across 8 bases. The CDR3 spans 16 residues. The germline gives CDR1 SSHAT, CDR2 FNYEAQ (reference sequence). CDR3: CASSSEGQVYGETQYF. The DNA read from the CDR3 is TGTGCCAGCAGCTCGGAGGGACAGGTTTACGGGGAGACG. The complete variable domain, with remaining parts taken from reference TRBV7-7 and TRBJ2-3, reads GAGVSQSPRYKVTKRGQDVTLRCDPISSHATLYWYQQALGQGPEFLTYFNYEAQPDKSGLPSDRFSAERPEGSISTLTIQRTEQRDSAMYRCASSSEGQVYGETQYFGPGTRLTVL.

As to this clone: A junction boundary mismatches the germline segment, possibly from a read error. The sequenced fragment ends 3 residues before the CDR3 boundary, so the rest is inferred from the germline J gene. The sample carries other DNA sequences with the same CDR3. This chain uses TRBV7-8 with TRBJ1-3; a possible D gene is TRBD1 (6 bases). Germline V gene lookup returns CDR1 SGHVS and CDR2 FQNEAQ. CDR3 length equals 17 residues. The CDR3 bases that were read are TGTGCCAGCAGCACGCGAATGTACAGGGATTCTGGAAACACA. Translating gives CASSTRMYRDSGNT. The entire CDR3 protein reads CASSTRMYRDSGNTIYF.

Comments on this clone: The read ends 3 residues shy of where the CDR3 ends; the end is completed using the germline J gene. The chain uses TRBV18 and TRBJ1-1; 12 bases align to TRBD1. Germline CDR1 KGHSH, CDR2 LQKENI. Trimming at V came to 2 bases and at J to 6 bases, leaving 13 bases not matched to a gene. This CDR3 is built from 18 residues. The CDR3 is CASSPTRAGTGGNAEAFF. CDR3 bases read: TGTGCCAGCTCACCAACAAGGGCTGGGACAGGGGGCAACGCTGAA.

As to this clone: Read sequence stops 3 residues before the CDR3 end, and the germline J gene provides the missing end. The V and J genes are TRBV14 and TRBJ2-3; 7 nucleotides line up with TRBD1. The CDR3 extends over 14 amino acids. Germline values: CDR1 SGHDN, CDR2 FVKESK. The V gene end was trimmed by 2 bases and the J gene end by 4 bases; junction bases not matched to a gene: 3. CDR3: CASSQNQGADTQYF. CDR3 DNA (partial): TGTGCCAGCAGCCAAAACCAGGGGGCAGATACG.

For this clone: Coverage ceases 3 residues before the CDR3 finishes, and the germline J gene fills in the end. This chain joins TRBV28 and TRBJ2-7; 7 bases line up with TRBD1. CDR1 and CDR2 (germline): MDHEN, SYDVKM. Trimming at V came to 4 bases and at J to 3 bases, leaving 6 bases not matched to a gene. This CDR3 comprises 14 residues. The covered CDR3 bases are TGTGCCAGCAGTTCTCCGGGACAGCACTACGAG. Translation gives CASSSPGQHYE. The CDR3 in its entirety is CASSSPGQHYEQYF. Looking up the rest from reference TRBV28 and TRBJ2-7 gives the full variable domain: DVKVTQSSRYLVKRTGEKVFLECVQDMDHENMFWYRQDPGLGLRLIYFSYDVKMKEKGDIPEGYSVSREKKERFSLILESASTNQTSMYLCASSSPGQHYEQYFGPGTRLTVT.

CDR3 bases read: TGCAGCGTTGGAGCCTCGGGGGGGACAAACTATGGT. Its translation is CSVGASGGTNYG. The full CDR3 is CSVGASGGTNYGQYF. The chain combines TRBV29-1 with TRBJ2-4, with TRBD2 matching over 8 bases. The read ends 3 residues before the CDR3 terminus; that terminus is restored from the germline J gene. The CDR3 runs 15 residues. Germline-derived CDR1 and CDR2 are SQVTM and ANQGSEA.